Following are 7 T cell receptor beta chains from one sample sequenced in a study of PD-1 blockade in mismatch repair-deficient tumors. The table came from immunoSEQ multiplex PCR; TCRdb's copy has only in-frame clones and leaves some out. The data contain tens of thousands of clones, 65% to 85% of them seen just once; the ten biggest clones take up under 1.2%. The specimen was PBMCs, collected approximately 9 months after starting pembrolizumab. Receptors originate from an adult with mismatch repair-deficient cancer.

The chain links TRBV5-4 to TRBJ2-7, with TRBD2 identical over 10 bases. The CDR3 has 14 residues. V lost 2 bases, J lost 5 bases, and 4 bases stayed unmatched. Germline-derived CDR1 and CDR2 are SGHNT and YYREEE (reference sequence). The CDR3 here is CASSLGLAGDEQYF. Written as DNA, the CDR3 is TGTGCCAGCAGCTTAGGTCTAGCGGGAGACGAGCAGTACTTC. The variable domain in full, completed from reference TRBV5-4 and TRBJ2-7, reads ETGVTQSPTHLIKTRGQQVTLRCSSQSGHNTVSWYQQALGQGPQFIFQYYREEENGRGNFPPRFSGLQFPNYSSELNVNALELDDSALYLCASSLGLAGDEQYFGPGTRLTVT.

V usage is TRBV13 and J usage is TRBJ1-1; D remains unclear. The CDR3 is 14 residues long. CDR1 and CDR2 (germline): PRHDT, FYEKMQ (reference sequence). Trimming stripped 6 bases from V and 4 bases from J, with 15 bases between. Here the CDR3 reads CASSQIGRGTEAFF. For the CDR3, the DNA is TGTGCCAGCAGTCAGATAGGCCGGGGCACTGAAGCTTTCTTT.

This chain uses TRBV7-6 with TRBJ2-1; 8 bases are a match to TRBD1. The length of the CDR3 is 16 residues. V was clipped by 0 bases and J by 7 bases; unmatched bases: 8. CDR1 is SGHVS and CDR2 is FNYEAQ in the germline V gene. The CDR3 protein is CASSLAGRGPTNEQFF. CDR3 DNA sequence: TGTGCCAGCAGCTTAGCGGGCAGGGGGCCTACGAATGAGCAGTTCTTC.

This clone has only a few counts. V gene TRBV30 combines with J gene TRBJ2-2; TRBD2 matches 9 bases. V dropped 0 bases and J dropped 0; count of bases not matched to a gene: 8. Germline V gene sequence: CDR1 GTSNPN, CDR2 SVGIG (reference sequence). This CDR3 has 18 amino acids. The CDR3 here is CAWSVLRTSVANTGELFF. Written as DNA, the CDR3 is TGTGCCTGGAGTGTACTTCGGACTAGCGTCGCGAACACCGGGGAGCTGTTTTTT.

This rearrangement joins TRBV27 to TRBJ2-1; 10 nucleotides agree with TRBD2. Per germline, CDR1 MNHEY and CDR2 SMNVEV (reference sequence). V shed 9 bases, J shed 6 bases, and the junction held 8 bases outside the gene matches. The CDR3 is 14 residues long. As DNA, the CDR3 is TGTGCCAGTCGAGCGGGAGGGCGGGGCAATGAGCAGTTCTTC. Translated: CASRAGGRGNEQFF.

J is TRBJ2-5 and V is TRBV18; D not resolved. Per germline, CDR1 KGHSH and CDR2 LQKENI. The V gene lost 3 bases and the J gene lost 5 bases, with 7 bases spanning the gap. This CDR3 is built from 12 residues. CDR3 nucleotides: TGTGCCAGCTCACCGTCAGTGGAGACCCAGTACTTC. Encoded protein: CASSPSVETQYF.

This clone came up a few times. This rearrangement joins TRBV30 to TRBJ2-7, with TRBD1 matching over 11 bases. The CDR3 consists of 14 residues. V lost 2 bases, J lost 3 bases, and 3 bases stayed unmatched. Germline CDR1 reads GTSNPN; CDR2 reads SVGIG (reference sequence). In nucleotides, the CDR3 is TGTGCCTGGAGTTACGGGACAGGGGGCTACGAGCAGTACTTC. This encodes CAWSYGTGGYEQYF.